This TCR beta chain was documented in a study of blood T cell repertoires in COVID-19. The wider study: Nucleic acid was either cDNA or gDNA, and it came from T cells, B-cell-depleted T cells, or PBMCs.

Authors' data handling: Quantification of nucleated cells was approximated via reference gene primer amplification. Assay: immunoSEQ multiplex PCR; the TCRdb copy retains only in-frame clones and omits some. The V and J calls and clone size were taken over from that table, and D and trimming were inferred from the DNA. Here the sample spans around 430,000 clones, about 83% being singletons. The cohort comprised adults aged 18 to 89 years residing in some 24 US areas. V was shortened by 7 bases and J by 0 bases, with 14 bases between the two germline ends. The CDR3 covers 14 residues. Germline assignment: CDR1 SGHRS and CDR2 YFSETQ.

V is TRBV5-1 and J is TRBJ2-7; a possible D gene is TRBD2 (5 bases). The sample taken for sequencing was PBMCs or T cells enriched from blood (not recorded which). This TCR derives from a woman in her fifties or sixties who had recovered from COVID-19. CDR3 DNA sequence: TGCGCCAGCGGCGAGGGCAGAAGCTCCTACGAGCAGTACTTC. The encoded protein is CASGEGRSSYEQYF.